These 10 T cell receptor beta chains were sequenced from one sample in a study of Ad26.COV2.S vaccination and SARS-CoV-2 variants. TCRdb's table, derived via immunoSEQ multiplex PCR, lists solely in-frame clones and lacks some. The sample yields around 300,000 clones, approximately 86% seen once. The treatment was: some 20 received Ad26.COV2.S at low or high dose, single or two shots; 5 received placebo; per-sample allocation not given. Vaccine and placebo recipients were sampled on day 63 after the first injection. This material consisted of peripheral blood, taken in a trial of Ad26.COV2.S vaccine versus placebo. These receptors all come from a person aged 18-65 years who received the Ad26.COV2.S COVID-19 vaccine or a placebo.

For the CDR3, the DNA is TGTGCCAGCAGTGACGAGACCCAGTACTTC. Translation gives CASSDETQYF. The rearrangement links TRBV6-1 to TRBJ2-5; D uncertain. V was trimmed by 3 bases and J by 5 bases, leaving 1 base between them. Per germline, CDR1 MNHNS and CDR2 SASEGT. The CDR3 length is 10 residues.

The rearrangement links TRBV12-3 or TRBV12-4 to TRBJ1-3; 8 bases are shared with TRBD1. V dropped 10 bases and J dropped 4; count of bases not matched to a gene: 6. The CDR3 consists of 13 residues. CDR3 loop: CATSGGAGNTIYF. For the CDR3, the DNA is TGTGCCACCTCAGGGGGCGCAGGAAACACCATATATTTT.

The chain couples TRBV2 to TRBJ1-5; D perhaps matches TRBD1 (5 bases). The germline V gene encodes CDR1 SNHLY and CDR2 FYNNEI. CDR3 length: 14 amino acids. The germline V and J ends were trimmed by 1 base and 7 bases, with 11 bases remaining between them. The CDR3 sequence: CASSEGGVGQPQHF. In DNA form, the CDR3 reads TGTGCCAGCAGTGAAGGGGGCGTCGGACAGCCCCAGCATTTT. Using reference TRBV2 and TRBJ1-5 for the parts outside the CDR3, the full variable domain is EPEVTQTPSHQVTQMGQEVILRCVPISNHLYFYWYRQILGQKVEFLVSFYNNEISEKSEIFDDQFSVERPDGSNFTLKIRSTKLEDSAMYFCASSEGGVGQPQHFGDGTRLSIL.

The gene calls are TRBV5-5 and TRBJ2-1; D is ambiguous. Trimming pared 4 bases from V and 9 bases from J, leaving 11 bases between. CDR3 length: 12 amino acids. CDR1 is SGHKS and CDR2 is YYEKEE in the germline V gene (reference sequence). DNA of the CDR3: TGTGCCAGCAGCCCACCACCCAGTGAGCAGTTCTTC. It yields the protein CASSPPPSEQFF.

The chain is built from TRBV27 and TRBJ1-2; D is unclear. The ends were cut back, 2 bases at V and 7 bases at J, with 14 bases in the middle. This CDR3 is 14 amino acids long. From germline, CDR1 is MNHEY and CDR2 SMNVEV (reference sequence). DNA of the CDR3: TGTGCCAGCAGTTTAGGGGTTTTCGCGGGTGGCTACACCTTC. Translating it yields CASSLGVFAGGYTF.

The chain has TRBV5-6 and TRBJ1-2; D possibly corresponds to TRBD1 (5 bases). V lost 4 bases to trimming and J lost 4 bases, with 14 bases between them. CDR3 length: 14 amino acids. Per the germline V gene, CDR1 is SGHDT and CDR2 is YYEEEE. CDR3 DNA: TGTGCCAGCAGCCCCCCGACAGTCCCCTATGGCTACACCTTC. Protein: CASSPPTVPYGYTF.

The V gene is TRBV19, the J gene TRBJ1-4; D may be TRBD1 (6 bases). V was shortened by 0 bases and J by 5 bases, with 10 bases between the two germline ends. Germline-derived CDR1 and CDR2 are LNHDA and SQIVND (reference sequence). The CDR3 covers 15 residues. CDR3 bases: TGTGCCAGTAGTATAGAAGGGGGACCGAATGAAAAACTGTTTTTT. Encoded protein: CASSIEGGPNEKLFF. Full variable domain (outside the CDR3, taken from reference TRBV19 and TRBJ1-4): DGGITQSPKYLFRKEGQNVTLSCEQNLNHDAMYWYRQDPGQGLRLIYYSQIVNDFQKGDIAEGYSVSREKKESFPLTVTSAQKNPTAFYLCASSIEGGPNEKLFFGSGTQLSVL.

The chain carries TRBV28 and TRBJ1-2; 7 positions agree with TRBD1. CDR3 length: 16 amino acids. After removal of 5 bases from V and 5 bases from J, the junction contained 14 bases not matched to a gene. Germline loops: CDR1 MDHEN, CDR2 SYDVKM. The CDR3 nucleotides are TGTGCCAGCAGTGTCGACAGGGTAGCCCTTGGGTATGGCTACACCTTC. It translates to CASSVDRVALGYGYTF.

The chain is built from TRBV28 and TRBJ1-5; D might be TRBD1 (5 bases). CDR3 length: 16 amino acids. Trimming removed 3 bases at V and 4 bases at J, with 16 bases between. The germline gives CDR1 MDHEN, CDR2 SYDVKM. This CDR3 reads CASSFLGPGPNQPQHF. CDR3 bases: TGTGCCAGCAGTTTCTTGGGTCCGGGGCCTAATCAGCCCCAGCATTTT. Full variable domain (missing parts from reference TRBV28 and TRBJ1-5): DVKVTQSSRYLVKRTGEKVFLECVQDMDHENMFWYRQDPGLGLRLIYFSYDVKMKEKGDIPEGYSVSREKKERFSLILESASTNQTSMYLCASSFLGPGPNQPQHFGDGTRLSIL.

This chain's CDR3 is CASSQVGARIETQYF. The CDR3 DNA follows: TGCGCCAGCAGCCAAGTAGGAGCTAGGATAGAGACCCAGTACTTC. The rearrangement joins TRBV4-1 to TRBJ2-5; D is unclear. Germline lookup yields CDR1 MGHRA and CDR2 YSYEKL. The CDR3 is 15 residues long. Trimming cost V 1 base and J 4 bases, with 13 bases left between them.